This T cell receptor beta chain was profiled in a study of cytomegalovirus exposure and HLA in healthy donors. Whole-study findings and limits: Indistinguishability led to the exclusion of some V segments, TRBV6-2 and TRBV6-3 included. A link between a missense DCLRE1C variant and TCR beta V- and J-gene trimming emerged from a later analysis. A later analysis associated 16,000 or so TCR beta sequences with HLA alleles at a 0.05 false discovery rate. Researchers reportedly found TCR beta sequences accurately predicted most subjects' HLA-A and HLA-B alleles.

On this clone itself: The antigen is undetermined.

Trimming at V came to 5 bases and at J to 2 bases, leaving 5 bases not matched to a gene. Germline V gene data show CDR1 as MDHEN and CDR2 as SYDVKM. CDR3 size: 16 residues. The primer mix had 60 Vbeta and 13 Jbeta primers. Sequenced by immunoSEQ multiplex PCR; TCRdb stores in-frame clones only, minus some. The sample holds more than 150,000 clones, roughly four fifths seen once. This clonotype originated in a man between 18 and 29 years old in good health and CMV-seronegative. The genes are TRBV28 and TRBJ2-1; 11 nucleotides agree with TRBD2. The sequenced material came from PBMCs. CDR3 bases: TGTGCCAGCAGTCTCGGGACTAGCGGACCCTACAATGAGCAGTTCTTC. This translates into CASSLGTSGPYNEQFF.